One sample yielded the 24 T cell receptor beta chains listed below, sequenced in a study of shared clonotypes between healthy human individuals. Libraries were prepared by immunoSEQ multiplex PCR; TCRdb keeps only in-frame clonotypes and omits some of them. The data contain more than 550,000 clones, 55% to 75% of them singletons. Material: memory CD4+ T cells sorted from blood. The subset is: CD45RA-negative fraction. Receptors were obtained from a woman in her 30s in good health.

The J gene is TRBJ2-7, the V gene TRBV7-7, with TRBD2 matching 11 bases. CDR3 length: 18 residues. In germline, CDR1 is SSHAT, CDR2 FNYEAQ (reference sequence). The V and J ends lost 4 bases and 3 bases, in that order; junction bases with no gene match: 14. The CDR3 region is CASSSDGTSGDFIYEQYF. CDR3 nucleotides: TGTGCCAGCAGCTCAGACGGGACTAGCGGAGACTTCATCTACGAGCAGTACTTC. Supplemented by reference TRBV7-7 and TRBJ2-7, the full variable domain reads GAGVSQSPRYKVTKRGQDVTLRCDPISSHATLYWYQQALGQGPEFLTYFNYEAQPDKSGLPSDRFSAERPEGSISTLTIQRTEQRDSAMYRCASSSDGTSGDFIYEQYFGPGTRLTVT.

V gene TRBV4-1 combines with J gene TRBJ1-1; no definite D call. CDR1 and CDR2 from the germline V gene are MGHRA and YSYEKL. This CDR3 has 14 amino acids. V was shortened by 4 bases and J by 0 bases, with 9 bases between the two germline ends. CDR3 DNA: TGCGCCAGCAGCCGAGGAAACATGAACACTGAAGCTTTCTTT. Protein sequence: CASSRGNMNTEAFF.

The chain uses TRBV28 and TRBJ2-1; 8 positions match TRBD1. V shed 8 bases and J 8 bases; nucleotides not matched to a gene: 5. The CDR3 length is 12 residues. In germline, CDR1 is MDHEN, CDR2 SYDVKM. DNA of the CDR3: TGTGCCAGCGGCGACAGGGGCGATGAGCAGTTCTTC. This codes for CASGDRGDEQFF.

The genes are TRBV27 and TRBJ1-5; D unresolved. Germline V gene sequence: CDR1 MNHEY, CDR2 SMNVEV (reference sequence). The CDR3 is 16 amino acids. V dropped 3 bases and J dropped 3 bases, with 15 bases sitting between them. CDR3 DNA sequence: TGTGCCAGCAGTTTTTTAGGGCGCGGGGACAATCAGCCCCAGCATTTT. This encodes CASSFLGRGDNQPQHF.

This clone showed up just a few times. The V and J genes are TRBV5-1 and TRBJ2-2; 11 bases fit TRBD2. V lost 4 bases and J lost 1; bases outside the gene matches: 3. This CDR3 contains 16 residues. Germline-derived CDR1 and CDR2 are SGHRS and YFSETQ. CDR3 coding DNA: TGCGCCAGCAGCCGGGGGACTAGCGGGAACACCGGGGAGCTGTTTTTT. Protein sequence: CASSRGTSGNTGELFF.

The chain recombines TRBV14 with TRBJ2-5; TRBD2 might be the D (6 bases). The V gene lost 4 bases and the J gene lost 6 bases, with 15 bases spanning the gap. There are 14 residues in the CDR3. Germline CDR1 SGHDN, CDR2 FVKESK. CDR3 DNA: TGTGCCAGCAGCCCCCCCGGGGGAACACAGACCCAGTACTTC. Amino acid sequence: CASSPPGGTQTQYF.

V usage is TRBV5-6 and J usage is TRBJ1-2; D remains unclear. There are 13 residues in the CDR3. Germline V CDR1 and CDR2: SGHDT, YYEEEE. V gave up 1 base and J gave up 6 bases, with 10 bases separating them. As DNA, the CDR3 is TGTGCCAGCAGCTTGCCTCTGGATAATGGCTACACCTTC. It codes for CASSLPLDNGYTF.

This chain uses TRBV11-2 with TRBJ2-1, with TRBD1 matching 9 bases. The CDR3 loop spans 15 amino acids. Per germline, CDR1 SGHAT and CDR2 FQNNGV. J gave up 8 bases and V 4 bases, and 9 bases lay outside the gene matches. CDR3 nucleotides: TGTGCCAGCAGCTCAAGACAGGGGGTAGTGGATGAGCAGTTCTTC. This translates into CASSSRQGVVDEQFF.

This chain uses TRBV6-1 with TRBJ2-7; TRBD1 aligns across 8 bases. Looked up from germline, CDR1 is MNHNS and CDR2 is SASEGT. Trimming took 4 bases from V and 3 from J; bases not matched to a gene: 5. This CDR3 region has 14 residues. DNA of the CDR3: TGTGCCAGCAGTGCGCGACAGGGGAACTACGAGCAGTACTTC. It codes for CASSARQGNYEQYF.

The V and J genes are TRBV5-6 and TRBJ2-5, with 8 bases fitting TRBD1. The DNA end is a closer match to TRBJ2-7, so the J assignment may be wrong. This CDR3 contains 15 residues. Germline values: CDR1 SGHDT, CDR2 YYEEEE. The CDR3 region is CASREVGQGIHEQYF. The CDR3 DNA reads as TGTGCCAGCCGGGAAGTAGGACAGGGAATCCACGAGCAGTACTTC.

V gene TRBV19 combines with J gene TRBJ2-7; no clear D. In germline, CDR1 is LNHDA, CDR2 SQIVND (reference sequence). There are 13 residues in the CDR3. V lost 3 bases to trimming and J lost 3 bases, with 9 bases between them. The CDR3 nucleotides are TGTGCCAGTAGTATCTCCCAAAACTACGAGCAGTACTTC. Translated: CASSISQNYEQYF.

The rearrangement uses TRBV2 and TRBJ2-2; tentative D call: TRBD1 (6 bases). Trimming cost V 8 bases and J 6 bases, with 13 bases left between them. The CDR3 contains 13 residues. CDR1 is SNHLY, CDR2 FYNNEI, per germline. CDR3 protein: CASGLSGAGELFF. In DNA form, the CDR3 reads TGTGCCAGCGGTCTGTCAGGGGCCGGGGAGCTGTTTTTT.

This clone was found many times. The chain employs TRBV19 and TRBJ1-1; weak D call: TRBD1 (5 bases). Trimming took off 5 bases at V and 4 bases at J, with 14 bases between the two ends. Germline-derived CDR1 and CDR2 are LNHDA and SQIVND (reference sequence). The CDR3 loop spans 14 amino acids. CDR3 protein: CASSAQGRGTEAFF. CDR3 in DNA: TGTGCCAGTAGTGCCCAGGGTAGGGGCACTGAAGCTTTCTTT.

The rearrangement uses TRBV10-3 and TRBJ2-7, with no clear D. The CDR3 has 13 amino acids. Deletions cut 3 bases from V and 2 bases from J, with 8 bases between. Germline lookup yields CDR1 ENHRY and CDR2 SYGVKD. CDR3: CAISEDGPYEQYF. Here the CDR3 DNA reads TGTGCCATCAGTGAAGACGGTCCCTACGAGCAGTACTTC.

This clone occurred once. This rearrangement joins TRBV28 to TRBJ2-7, with 10 positions matching TRBD2. Germline lookup yields CDR1 MDHEN and CDR2 SYDVKM. This CDR3 is 16 amino acids long. With 6 bases clipped from V and 5 bases from J, the junction kept 13 bases outside the gene matches. This CDR3 reads CASSIDPGLASHEQYF. The CDR3 coding sequence is TGTGCCAGCAGCATAGACCCGGGACTAGCGAGCCACGAGCAGTACTTC.

This clone was counted between two and nine times. This chain uses TRBV7-9 with TRBJ1-1, with a tentative D call TRBD1 (5 bases). Looked up from germline, CDR1 is SEHNR and CDR2 is FQNEAQ (reference sequence). Trimming cost V 5 bases and J 5 bases, with 21 bases left between them. The CDR3 consists of 16 residues. The DNA for the CDR3 is TGTGCCAGCAGCCCAATGGGGGAATCTAAAAGGACTGAAGCTTTCTTT. Protein product: CASSPMGESKRTEAFF.

This clone was detected ten times or more. The chain uses TRBV19 and TRBJ1-3; D is uncertain. V lost 6 bases to trimming and J lost 4 bases, with 13 bases between them. In germline, CDR1 is LNHDA, CDR2 SQIVND (reference sequence). This CDR3 is built from 14 residues. The CDR3 sequence: CASRSRSTGNTIYF. CDR3 bases: TGTGCCAGTAGGTCCCGGAGTACGGGAAACACCATATATTTT.

The chain couples TRBV14 to TRBJ2-5; 11 nucleotides agree with TRBD2. The CDR3 sequence is 17 residues long. The germline CDR1 and CDR2 sequences are SGHDN and FVKESK. After removal of 4 bases from V and 1 base from J, the junction contained 8 bases not matched to a gene. DNA of the CDR3: TGTGCCAGCAGCCCCCGGACTAGCGGGCACAGCCAAGAGACCCAGTACTTC. It encodes CASSPRTSGHSQETQYF.

The chain couples TRBV6-1 to TRBJ2-2; D possibly corresponds to TRBD1 (5 bases). This CDR3 spans 15 amino acids. Germline V gene lookup returns CDR1 MNHNS and CDR2 SASEGT. The V gene lost 2 bases and the J gene lost 10 bases, with 17 bases spanning the gap. The CDR3 sequence: CASSEWAGSQAELFF. CDR3 nucleotide sequence: TGTGCCAGCAGTGAATGGGCAGGGTCCCAAGCGGAGCTGTTTTTT.

In this sample, this clone turned up a few times. This chain joins TRBV2 and TRBJ2-7, with 8 positions matching TRBD1. Germline CDR1 and CDR2: SNHLY and FYNNEI. The J segment lost 4 bases and the V segment lost 5 bases, leaving 1 base of the junction unmatched. The CDR3 contains 12 residues. The CDR3 region is CASSRTGYEQYF. The CDR3 DNA reads as TGTGCCAGCAGTAGGACAGGGTACGAGCAGTACTTC.

The J gene is TRBJ1-5, the V gene TRBV21-1. TRBV21-1 is classified as a pseudogene. The CDR3 contains 15 residues. Here the CDR3 DNA reads TGTGCCAGCAGCAAATCGGGACGGGGCAATCAGCCCCAGCATTTT. It encodes CASSKSGRGNQPQHF.

The V call is TRBV28, the J call TRBJ2-5, with no clear D. Trimming left V 7 bases short and J 0 bases short, with 6 bases between. Looked up from germline, CDR1 is MDHEN and CDR2 is SYDVKM. CDR3 size: 12 residues. The CDR3, as DNA: TGTGCCAGCAAAAAGGACCAAGAGACCCAGTACTTC. Translated: CASKKDQETQYF. Full variable domain (rest looked up from reference TRBV28 and TRBJ2-5): DVKVTQSSRYLVKRTGEKVFLECVQDMDHENMFWYRQDPGLGLRLIYFSYDVKMKEKGDIPEGYSVSREKKERFSLILESASTNQTSMYLCASKKDQETQYFGPGTRLLVL.

Here the CDR3 reads CASTLTSGSYHEQFF. The DNA for the CDR3 is TGTGCCAGCACTTTAACTAGCGGGAGTTATCATGAGCAGTTCTTC. The V and J genes are TRBV6-5 and TRBJ2-1; 11 bases are a match to TRBD2. V shed 7 bases and J 8 bases; nucleotides not matched to a gene: 10. Germline V CDR1 and CDR2: MNHEY, SVGAGI. This CDR3 region has 15 residues.

The chain carries TRBV2 and TRBJ1-2; 7 bases map to TRBD1. Germline loops: CDR1 SNHLY, CDR2 FYNNEI. CDR3 length: 16 amino acids. The V and J ends lost 2 bases and 3 bases, in that order; junction bases with no gene match: 9. CDR3 in DNA: TGTGCCAGCAGTGAAAATCGTGGGCAGGGGGACTATGGCTACACCTTC. Encoded protein: CASSENRGQGDYGYTF.